This TCR beta chain was captured in a study of T cell changes during pregnancy in multiple sclerosis. With 3 bases clipped from V and 0 bases from J, the junction kept 3 bases outside the gene matches. This CDR3 comprises 16 residues. CDR1 is SGHRS and CDR2 is YFSETQ in the germline V gene. TCRdb's copy holds only in-frame clones and misses some; the assay was immunoSEQ multiplex PCR. Of more than 95,000 clones listed, 85% to 95% are singletons. This chain joins TRBV5-1 and TRBJ1-4, with 9 bases that match TRBD1. Sequenced material: peripheral blood, taken after pregnancy. The receptor was isolated from a female donor with multiple sclerosis, enrolled in a pregnancy study. CDR3 nucleotides: TGCGCCAGCAGCTCGACAGGGGGTACAACTAATGAAAAACTGTTTTTT. Encoded protein: CASSSTGGTTNEKLFF.